The 10 T cell receptor beta chains below all came from one sample that was sequenced in a study of cytomegalovirus exposure and HLA in healthy donors. Primers included in the PCR were 60 Vbeta and 13 Jbeta primers. Using immunoSEQ multiplex PCR, the repertoire was profiled, and TCRdb retains in-frame clones only, with some absent. Of about 160,000 clones listed, 75% to 90% are singletons. The specimen was PBMCs. These receptors all come from a man aged 50 to 59 in good health and CMV-seropositive.

The chain is built from TRBV6-4 and TRBJ1-5; maybe TRBD1 (5 bases). V lost 7 bases, J lost 5 bases, and 21 bases lay in between. This CDR3 is 16 amino acids long. Germline V gene lookup returns CDR1 MRHNA and CDR2 SNTAGT. Written as DNA, the CDR3 is TGTGCCAGCATACCCCTCCGCTTTGCGGGGCATCAGCCCCAGCATTTT. Translated, it gives CASIPLRFAGHQPQHF.

The rearrangement uses TRBV6-1 and TRBJ1-5; possible D gene TRBD1, 5 bases. This CDR3 has 15 residues. V shed 3 bases and J shed 0 bases, with 9 bases lying between them. Per the germline V gene, CDR1 is MNHNS and CDR2 is SASEGT. For the CDR3, the DNA is TGTGCCAGCAGTGACGACAGTTATAGCAATCAGCCCCAGCATTTT. This codes for CASSDDSYSNQPQHF.

This clone was seen only once. This chain joins TRBV13 and TRBJ1-2, with D possibly TRBD1 on 5 matching bases. The CDR3 covers 13 residues. CDR1 and CDR2 (germline): PRHDT, FYEKMQ (reference sequence). Trimming removed 5 bases at V and 7 bases at J, with 14 bases between. The CDR3 loop is CASSLGGKGGYTF. DNA of the CDR3: TGTGCCAGCAGCCTCGGGGGAAAGGGTGGCTACACCTTC.

The rearrangement links TRBV25-1 to TRBJ2-3, with unresolved D. Trimming shortened V by 4 bases and J by 4 bases, and 6 bases separated the two germline ends. CDR3 length equals 12 residues. Germline CDR1 and CDR2: MGHDK and SYGVNS. CDR3 in amino acids: CASSGHADTQYF. In DNA, the CDR3 is TGTGCCAGCAGTGGACACGCAGATACGCAGTATTTT.

This clone was counted once. V and J are TRBV28 and TRBJ1-5; maybe TRBD1 (5 bases). CDR1 is MDHEN and CDR2 is SYDVKM in the germline V gene. The CDR3 is 11 amino acids. V lost 5 bases, J lost 11 bases, and 10 bases lay in between. DNA of the CDR3: TGTGCCAGCAGTGATGGGGCGACCCAGCATTTT. This gives the protein CASSDGATQHF. The full variable domain, its missing parts supplied by reference TRBV28 and TRBJ1-5, is DVKVTQSSRYLVKRTGEKVFLECVQDMDHENMFWYRQDPGLGLRLIYFSYDVKMKEKGDIPEGYSVSREKKERFSLILESASTNQTSMYLCASSDGATQHFGDGTRLSIL.

As for this clone: The same CDR3 also results from other DNA sequences found in this sample. V usage is TRBV5-1 and J usage is TRBJ2-1; D possibly corresponds to TRBD2 (5 bases). Trimming removed 4 bases from V and 4 bases from J, with 12 bases in between. Germline V gene lookup returns CDR1 SGHRS and CDR2 YFSETQ. The CDR3 runs 14 residues. In DNA form, the CDR3 reads TGCGCCAGCAGCCTGGGAGCGGAGTACAATGAGCAGTTCTTC. It is translated as CASSLGAEYNEQFF. Complete variable domain (other parts from reference TRBV5-1 and TRBJ2-1): KAGVTQTPRYLIKTRGQQVTLSCSPISGHRSVSWYQQTPGQGLQFLFEYFSETQRNKGNFPGRFSGRQFSNSRSEMNVSTLELGDSALYLCASSLGAEYNEQFFGPGTRLTVL.

The gene calls are TRBV27 and TRBJ1-2, with D perhaps TRBD1 (5 bases). Germline-derived CDR1 and CDR2 are MNHEY and SMNVEV (reference sequence). The CDR3 length is 17 residues. Trimming cost V 5 bases and J 0 bases, with 19 bases left between them. In nucleotides, the CDR3 is TGTGCCAGCAGTCCAAGACAGCAGTTTATCCCTAACTATGGCTACACCTTC. It encodes CASSPRQQFIPNYGYTF.

A few counts support this clone. The V gene is TRBV7-8, the J gene TRBJ1-2, with unresolved D. Germline V CDR1 and CDR2: SGHVS, FQNEAQ. V lost 7 bases, J lost 2 bases, and 14 bases lay in between. CDR3 length: 14 amino acids. The CDR3 coding sequence is TGTGCCAGCACTGAAGCGTCCGACAACTATGGCTACACCTTC. It encodes CASTEASDNYGYTF.

The rearrangement links TRBV6-1 to TRBJ2-7; 7 bases match TRBD2. The V and J ends lost 0 bases and 5 bases, in that order; junction bases with no gene match: 10. The CDR3 loop spans 16 amino acids. CDR1 and CDR2 from the germline V gene are MNHNS and SASEGT. This CDR3 reads CASSEARRSGTHEQYF. The CDR3 nucleotides read TGTGCCAGCAGTGAAGCGAGGAGGAGCGGGACCCACGAGCAGTACTTC.

The rearrangement uses TRBV10-2 and TRBJ2-7; D is ambiguous. With 3 bases removed from V and 3 bases from J, the gap between germline ends came to 3 bases. Germline V CDR1 and CDR2: WSHSY, SAAADI. This CDR3 has 11 residues. The CDR3, as DNA: TGCGCCAGCAGTGACCGCTACGAGCAGTACTTC. As protein: CASSDRYEQYF.